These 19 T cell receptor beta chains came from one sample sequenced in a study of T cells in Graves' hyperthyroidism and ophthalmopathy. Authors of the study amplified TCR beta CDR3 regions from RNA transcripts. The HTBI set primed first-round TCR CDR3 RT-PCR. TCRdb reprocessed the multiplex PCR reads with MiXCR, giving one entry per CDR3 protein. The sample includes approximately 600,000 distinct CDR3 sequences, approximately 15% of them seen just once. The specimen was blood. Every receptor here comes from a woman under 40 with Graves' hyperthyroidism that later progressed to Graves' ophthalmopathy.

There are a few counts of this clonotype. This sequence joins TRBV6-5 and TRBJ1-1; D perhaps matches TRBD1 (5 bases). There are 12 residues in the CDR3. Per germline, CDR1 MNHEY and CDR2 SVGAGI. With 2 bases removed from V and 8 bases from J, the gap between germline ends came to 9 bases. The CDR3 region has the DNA TGTGCCAGCAGTTACCAGGGCGGAGAAGCTTTCTTT. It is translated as CASSYQGGEAFF.

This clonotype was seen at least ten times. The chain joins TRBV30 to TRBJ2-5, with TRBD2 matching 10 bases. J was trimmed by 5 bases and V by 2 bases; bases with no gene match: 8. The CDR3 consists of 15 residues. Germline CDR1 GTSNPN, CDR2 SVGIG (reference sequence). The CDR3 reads CAWSTSGAPRETQYF. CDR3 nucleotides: TGTGCCTGGAGTACTAGCGGGGCCCCTCGGGAGACCCAGTACTTC.

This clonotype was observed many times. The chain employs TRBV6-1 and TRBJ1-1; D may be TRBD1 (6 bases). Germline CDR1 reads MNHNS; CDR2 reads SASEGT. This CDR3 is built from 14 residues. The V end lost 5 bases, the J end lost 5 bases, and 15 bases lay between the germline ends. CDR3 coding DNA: TGTGCCAGCAGTTTCGCCAGGGGAGAGACTGAAGCTTTCTTT. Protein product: CASSFARGETEAFF.

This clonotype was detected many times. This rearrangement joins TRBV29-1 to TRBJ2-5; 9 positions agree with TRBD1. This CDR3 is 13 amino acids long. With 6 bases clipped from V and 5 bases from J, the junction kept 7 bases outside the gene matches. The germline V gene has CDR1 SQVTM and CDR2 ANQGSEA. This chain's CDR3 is CSVAQGAGETQYF. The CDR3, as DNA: TGCAGCGTCGCACAGGGGGCAGGGGAGACCCAGTACTTC.

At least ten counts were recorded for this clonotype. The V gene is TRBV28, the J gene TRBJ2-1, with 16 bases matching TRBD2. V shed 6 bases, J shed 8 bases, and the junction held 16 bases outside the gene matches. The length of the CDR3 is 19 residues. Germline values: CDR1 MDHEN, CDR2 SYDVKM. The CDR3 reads CASRAPGTSGRGSLDEQFF. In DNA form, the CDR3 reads TGTGCCAGCAGAGCCCCCGGGACTAGCGGGAGGGGCTCCCTTGATGAGCAGTTCTTC.

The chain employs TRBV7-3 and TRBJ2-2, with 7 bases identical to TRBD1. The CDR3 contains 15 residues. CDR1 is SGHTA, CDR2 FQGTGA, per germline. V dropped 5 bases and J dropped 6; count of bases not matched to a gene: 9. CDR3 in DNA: TGTGCCAGCAGCGAAGGGGACAGAGTTTCCGGGGAGCTGTTTTTT. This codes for CASSEGDRVSGELFF.

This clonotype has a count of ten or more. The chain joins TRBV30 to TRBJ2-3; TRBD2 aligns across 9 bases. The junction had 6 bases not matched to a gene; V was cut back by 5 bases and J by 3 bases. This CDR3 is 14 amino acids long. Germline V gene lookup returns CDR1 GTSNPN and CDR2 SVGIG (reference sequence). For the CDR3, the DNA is TGTGCCTGGGCCCGAAGCGGGGGGACAGATACGCAGTATTTT. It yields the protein CAWARSGGTDTQYF.

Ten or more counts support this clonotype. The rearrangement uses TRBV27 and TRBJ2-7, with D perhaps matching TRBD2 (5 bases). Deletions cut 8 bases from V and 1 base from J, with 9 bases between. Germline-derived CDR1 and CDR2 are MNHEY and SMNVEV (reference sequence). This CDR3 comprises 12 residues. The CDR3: CASGSWSYEQYF. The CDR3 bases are TGTGCCAGCGGGAGCTGGTCCTACGAGCAGTACTTC.

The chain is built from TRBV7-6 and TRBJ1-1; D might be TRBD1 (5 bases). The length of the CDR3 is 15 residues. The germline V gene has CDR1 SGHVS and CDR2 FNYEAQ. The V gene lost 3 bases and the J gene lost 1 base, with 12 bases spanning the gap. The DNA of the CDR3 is TGTGCCAGCAGCTTTTCTGGGGGGTCGAACACTGAAGCTTTCTTT. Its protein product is CASSFSGGSNTEAFF.

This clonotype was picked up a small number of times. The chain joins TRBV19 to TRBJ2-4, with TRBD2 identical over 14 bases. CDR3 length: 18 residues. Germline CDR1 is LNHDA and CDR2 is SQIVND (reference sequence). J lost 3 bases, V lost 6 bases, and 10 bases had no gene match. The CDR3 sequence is CASSPNPGTSGSKNIQYF. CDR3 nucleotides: TGTGCCAGTAGCCCAAACCCGGGGACTAGCGGGAGCAAAAACATTCAGTACTTC. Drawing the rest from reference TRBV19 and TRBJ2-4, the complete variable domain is DGGITQSPKYLFRKEGQNVTLSCEQNLNHDAMYWYRQDPGQGLRLIYYSQIVNDFQKGDIAEGYSVSREKKESFPLTVTSAQKNPTAFYLCASSPNPGTSGSKNIQYFGAGTRLSVL.

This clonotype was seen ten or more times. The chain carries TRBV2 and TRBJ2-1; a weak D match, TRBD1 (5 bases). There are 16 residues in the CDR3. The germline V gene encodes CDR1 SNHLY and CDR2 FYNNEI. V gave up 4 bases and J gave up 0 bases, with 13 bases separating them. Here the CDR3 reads CASSVGHLSSYNEQFF. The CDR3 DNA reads TGTGCCAGCAGTGTGGGGCACCTATCCTCCTACAATGAGCAGTTCTTC.

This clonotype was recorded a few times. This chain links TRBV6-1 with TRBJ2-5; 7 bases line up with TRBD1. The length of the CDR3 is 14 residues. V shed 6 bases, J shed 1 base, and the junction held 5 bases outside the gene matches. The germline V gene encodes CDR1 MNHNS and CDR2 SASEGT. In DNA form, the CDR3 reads TGTGCCAGCAGCGACCGGACAGGCCAAGAGACCCAGTACTTC. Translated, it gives CASSDRTGQETQYF.

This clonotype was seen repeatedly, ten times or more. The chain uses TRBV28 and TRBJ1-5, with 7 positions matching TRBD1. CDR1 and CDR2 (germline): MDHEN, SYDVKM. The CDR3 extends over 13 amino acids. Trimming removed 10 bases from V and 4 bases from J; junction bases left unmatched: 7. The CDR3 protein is CATRQGRNQPQHF. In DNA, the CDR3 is TGTGCCACCCGACAGGGACGGAATCAGCCCCAGCATTTT.

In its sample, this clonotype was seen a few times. The CDR3 sequence is CASSFAGTGNQPQHF. Here the CDR3 DNA reads TGTGCCAGCAGCTTCGCTGGGACAGGAAATCAGCCCCAGCATTTT. This chain uses TRBV11-2 with TRBJ1-5, with TRBD1 matching 8 bases. The length of the CDR3 is 15 residues. J lost 4 bases, V lost 3 bases, and 5 bases had no gene match. In germline, CDR1 is SGHAT, CDR2 FQNNGV.

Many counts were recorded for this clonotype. For the CDR3, the DNA is TGTGCCACCGCACCAGGGGCTGGAAACACCATATATTTT. It translates to CATAPGAGNTIYF. This sequence joins TRBV19 and TRBJ1-3; D might be TRBD1 (6 bases). This CDR3 comprises 13 residues. With 10 bases removed from V and 2 bases from J, the gap between germline ends came to 12 bases. Germline CDR1 is LNHDA and CDR2 is SQIVND (reference sequence).

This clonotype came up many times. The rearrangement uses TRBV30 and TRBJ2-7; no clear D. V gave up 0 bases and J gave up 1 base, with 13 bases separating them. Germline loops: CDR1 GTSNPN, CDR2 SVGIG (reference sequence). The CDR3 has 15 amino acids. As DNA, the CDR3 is TGTGCCTGGAGTGTCAGGACCCATCCTTCCTACGAGCAGTACTTC. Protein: CAWSVRTHPSYEQYF.

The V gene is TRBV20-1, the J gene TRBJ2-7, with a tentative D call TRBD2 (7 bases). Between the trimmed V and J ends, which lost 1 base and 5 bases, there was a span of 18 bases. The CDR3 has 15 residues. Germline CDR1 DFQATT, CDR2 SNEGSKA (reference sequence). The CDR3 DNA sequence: TGCAGTGCTAGAGGCTGGGGGCAGGGGAGGGACGAGCAGTACTTC. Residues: CSARGWGQGRDEQYF.

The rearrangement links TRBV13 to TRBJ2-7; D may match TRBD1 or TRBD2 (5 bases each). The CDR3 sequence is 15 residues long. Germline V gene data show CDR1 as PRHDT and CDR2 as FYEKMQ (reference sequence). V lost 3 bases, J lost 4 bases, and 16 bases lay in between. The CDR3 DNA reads TGTGCCAGCAGCTTGGGGGATCCGTACCTATACGAGCAGTACTTC. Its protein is CASSLGDPYLYEQYF.

CDR3 protein: CATAIAVERNYEQYF. The CDR3 DNA follows: TGTGCCACCGCCATAGCGGTAGAAAGGAACTACGAGCAGTACTTC. The J gene is TRBJ2-7, the V gene TRBV15; D is perhaps TRBD2 (6 bases). Trimming cost V 8 bases and J 3 bases, with 20 bases left between them. The V gene's germline CDR1 is LNHNV and CDR2 YYDKDF (reference sequence). This CDR3 is 15 amino acids long.